Below, one TCR beta chain is given with its context. Its antigen is currently unknown. This sample was included in a study of radiotherapy plus CTLA-4 blockade in lung cancer. Whole-study context: Objective responses emerged in 18% of patients, and 31% attained disease control. Findings of the study overall: Subsequent to radiotherapy plus ipilimumab, tumor-derived TCR clones underwent expansion in blood. How blood T cell clones changed early, along with interferon-beta, reportedly forecast response best.

The method was immunoSEQ multiplex PCR; TCRdb's version includes in-frame clones alone and lacks a portion of them. There are some 62,000 clones in the sample; 77% occur only once, and approximately 4.5% lies in the top ten. Chemo-refractory metastatic non-small-cell lung cancer patients underwent focal radiation alongside CTLA-4 blockade with ipilimumab. Germline V gene lookup returns CDR1 LNHDA and CDR2 SQIVND (reference sequence). CDR3 length equals 14 residues. V was clipped by 5 bases and J by 0 bases, with 11 bases between them. This clonotype originated in a human donor with non-small cell lung cancer who had a complete response to radiotherapy plus ipilimumab. Sequenced here: peripheral blood, sampled from a patient treated with radiotherapy plus ipilimumab. This rearrangement joins TRBV19 to TRBJ2-7; D gene ambiguous. The CDR3 loop is CASSLDPGSYEQYF. The CDR3, as DNA: TGTGCCAGTAGTCTGGACCCTGGCTCCTACGAGCAGTACTTC. The variable domain in full, with the rest retrieved from reference TRBV19 and TRBJ2-7, is DGGITQSPKYLFRKEGQNVTLSCEQNLNHDAMYWYRQDPGQGLRLIYYSQIVNDFQKGDIAEGYSVSREKKESFPLTVTSAQKNPTAFYLCASSLDPGSYEQYFGPGTRLTVT.